The text below deals with one T cell receptor (beta chain). There is no known antigen for this receptor. No much larger clone is present one base from it, and per-base qualities are unavailable. CDR3 length: 14 amino acids, cysteine to phenylalanine. Here the CDR3 DNA is all that survives: 42 bases in frame from base 1. V lost 3 bases and J lost 1 base; the stretch between them is 9 bases long. Per the germline V gene (reference sequence), LNHDA is the CDR1 and SQIVND is the CDR2. This record comes from a study of control samples from healthy donors and cancer patients (dated by TCRdb to 2018 to 2020). Library prep was done by the immunoSEQ multiplex PCR assay. TCRdb limited this immuneACCESS table to in-frame rearrangements with V and J called. A share of clones is missing; checked studies link under half to unresolved V genes, and the rest is unexplained. The sample table lists 100,000 to 150,000 clones, more than 80% of them with a count of one. The ten most abundant clones make up around 2.5% of the sample.

The specimen sequenced was blood. The V gene is TRBV19 and the J gene is TRBJ1-1; a confident D gene designation cannot be given. This receptor was taken from a man aged 40-50 years in good health. This receptor has the CDR3 CASSISPRNTEAFF. The DNA reads as follows: TGTGCCAGTAGTATTTCCCCCAGGAACACTGAAGCTTTCTTT.